Below, 9 T cell receptor beta chains from the same sample are listed, as sequenced in a study of circulating tumor DNA in untreated peripheral T-cell lymphoma. Generated by immunoSEQ multiplex PCR, the TCRdb table keeps only in-frame clones and is missing some. The sample lists approximately 4,900 clones, approximately 70% occurring once. Material: tumor tissue. Receptors were obtained from a human donor with peripheral T-cell lymphoma.

This clone was recorded a few times. The chain links TRBV19 to TRBJ1-1; no clear D. Deletions cut 5 bases from V and 8 bases from J, with 15 bases between. This CDR3 contains 13 residues. CDR1 is LNHDA and CDR2 is SQIVND in the germline V gene (reference sequence). CDR3 sequence (DNA): TGTGCCAGTAGTGGCTCTCGAGGTCTCGAAGCTTTCTTT. Translating it yields CASSGSRGLEAFF.

CDR3 region: CASSPREDTQYF. The CDR3 bases are TGTGCCAGCTCCCCGAGGGAAGATACGCAGTATTTT. V and J are TRBV18 and TRBJ2-3; possibly TRBD2 for D (5 bases). Germline CDR1 and CDR2: KGHSH and LQKENI. Trimming took off 6 bases at V and 5 bases at J, with 9 bases between the two ends. The CDR3 is made up of 12 amino acids.

This clone was seen just once. The genes are TRBV11-3 and TRBJ2-7; TRBD2 matches at 9 bases. The ends lost 1 base at V and 6 bases at J; junction bases unmatched: 7. The CDR3 is 15 residues long. The germline V gene encodes CDR1 SGHNT and CDR2 YENEEA. The CDR3 loop reads CASSLGLASGTEQYF. CDR3 coding DNA: TGTGCCAGCAGCTTAGGTTTGGCTAGCGGGACCGAGCAGTACTTC.

V usage is TRBV30 and J usage is TRBJ2-3; no clear D. V was trimmed by 8 bases and J by 6 bases, leaving 18 bases between them. The germline gives CDR1 GTSNPN, CDR2 SVGIG (reference sequence). The CDR3 sequence is 13 residues long. CDR3 loop: CAEAAGMSDTQYF. In DNA form, the CDR3 reads TGTGCCGAGGCGGCTGGAATGTCGGATACGCAGTATTTT.

The table lists this clone with a count of one. The V call is TRBV9, the J call TRBJ2-3; D gene uncertain. V gave up 4 bases and J gave up 4 bases, with 10 bases separating them. Germline V gene lookup returns CDR1 SGDLS and CDR2 YYNGEE. CDR3 length equals 13 residues. CDR3 nucleotides: TGTGCCAGCAGCACTCGACTGCCAGATACGCAGTATTTT. It is translated as CASSTRLPDTQYF.

V gene TRBV19 combines with J gene TRBJ2-3; 7 nucleotides match TRBD2. Germline CDR1 LNHDA, CDR2 SQIVND (reference sequence). V dropped 3 bases and J dropped 3; count of bases not matched to a gene: 6. The CDR3 runs to 15 residues. CDR3 residues: CASSIGGLLTDTQYF. DNA for the CDR3: TGTGCCAGTAGTATCGGGGGACTATTAACAGATACGCAGTATTTT.

This clone appeared once. The chain is built from TRBV7-6 and TRBJ2-3; TRBD2 agrees at 8 bases. Germline CDR1 and CDR2: SGHVS and FNYEAQ. Germline trimming cut 3 bases from V and 3 bases from J; bases unmatched to any gene: 5. This CDR3 region has 15 residues. The chain's CDR3 is CASSFFSGSTDTQYF. CDR3 sequence (DNA): TGTGCCAGCAGCTTTTTCAGCGGGAGTACAGATACGCAGTATTTT. Together with reference TRBV7-6 and TRBJ2-3, the CDR3 gives the full variable domain: GAGVSQSPRYKVTKRGQDVALRCDPISGHVSLYWYRQALGQGPEFLTYFNYEAQQDKSGLPNDRFSAERPEGSISTLTIQRTEQRDSAMYRCASSFFSGSTDTQYFGPGTRLTVL.

This clone appeared once. The rearrangement links TRBV29-1 to TRBJ2-5, with a weak D call TRBD1 (5 bases). Trimming took 2 bases from V and 3 from J, leaving 10 bases between them. Germline values: CDR1 SQVTM, CDR2 ANQGSEA. CDR3 length: 13 residues. The CDR3 loop reads CSVEPEGEETQYF. The CDR3 coding sequence is TGCAGCGTTGAACCGGAAGGGGAAGAGACCCAGTACTTC.

The gene calls are TRBV6-8 and TRBJ1-2, with a weak D call TRBD1 (5 bases). The germline CDR1 and CDR2 sequences are MNHGY and SAAAGT. Trimming took off 5 bases at V and 6 bases at J, with 16 bases between the two ends. The CDR3 is 14 residues long. CDR3 DNA sequence: TGTGCCAGCAGTCAAAATACAGGAAACGATGGCTACACCTTC. Its protein is CASSQNTGNDGYTF.